The rows below give T cell receptor beta chains drawn from one sample of a study of early T cells in non-severe SARS-CoV-2 infection. MiXCR, applied by TCRdb to the 5' RACE reads, yields one record per CDR3 protein. Of roughly 50,000 distinct CDR3 sequences detected, roughly 7.1% appear once; the ten largest clones hold roughly a tenth. The sample was whole blood, taken at baseline. These receptors were taken from an adult who was a healthcare worker with PCR-confirmed SARS-CoV-2 infection or an uninfected control (not recorded which). Both conserved end residues are part of each CDR3. The D gene is left open where the match is weak. Clone size is stated in some rows and not others, as once, few, many or a class when expanded.

>TRBJ1-6|TRBD1|TRBV5-4|few
TGTGCCAGCAGCCCTGGCGGGACAGAGAATTCACCCCTCCACTTT
CASSPGGTENSPLHF
>TRBJ2-1|NA|TRBV12-3/TRBV12-4|many
TGTGCCAGCAGTTTAGGCTGGACCTCCGGTGAGCAGTTCTTC
CASSLGWTSGEQFF
>TRBJ2-7|NA|TRBV19|few
TGTGCCAGTAGTATCACCAGGGGGGACTCCTACGAGCAGTACTTC
CASSITRGDSYEQYF
>TRBJ1-5|TRBD1|TRBV20-1|NA
TGCAGAGAGACAGGGGATTGCAATCAGCCCCAGCATTTT
CRETGDCNQPQHF
>TRBJ1-6|TRBD1|TRBV12-3/TRBV12-4|few
TGTGCCAGCAGTCCCGGGACAGGGGTTTCTTCACCCCTCCACTTT
CASSPGTGVSSPLHF
>TRBJ1-5|NA|TRBV27|many
TGTGCCAGCAGTTTATTTACGGATCAGCCCCAGCATTTT
CASSLFTDQPQHF
>TRBJ1-1|NA|TRBV6-5|NA
TGTGCCAGCCGTAAAGGGGGGATAGGGCCCGAGTCTGAAGCTTTCTTT
CASRKGGIGPESEAFF
>TRBJ2-7|TRBD1|TRBV7-8|many
TGTGCCAGCAGCCCAGACTACGGGACAGGGGTGTCCTACGAGCAGTACTTC
CASSPDYGTGVSYEQYF
>TRBJ2-3|NA|TRBV7-9|many
TGTGCCAGCAGCTTAGATGGGGATACGCAGTATTTT
CASSLDGDTQYF
>TRBJ2-2|NA|TRBV4-2|NA
TGTGCCAGCAGCCAAGATTGGGCAGCGAACACCGGGGAGCTGTTTTTT
CASSQDWAANTGELFF
>TRBJ2-7|NA|TRBV10-2|few
TGCGCCAGCAGTGACTTAGTTGGCAACTCCTACGAGCAGTACTTC
CASSDLVGNSYEQYF
>TRBJ1-6|TRBD1|TRBV19|many
TGTGCCAGCCAGACTTTCCGGGACAGAGGATCACCCCTCCACTTT
CASQTFRDRGSPLHF
>TRBJ2-7|NA|TRBV27|few
TGTGCCAGCAGTGGGACGGAGGGAGCGGCCGAGCAGTACTTC
CASSGTEGAAEQYF
>TRBJ2-5|NA|TRBV7-2|few
TGTGCCAGCAGCCCGGGGTTAGCGGAAGAGACCCAGTACTTC
CASSPGLAEETQYF
>TRBJ1-6|NA|TRBV20-1|NA
TGCAGCCCACAGAGTCCTAATTCACCCCTCCACTTT
CSPQSPNSPLHF
>TRBJ1-4|NA|TRBV25-1|NA
TGTGCCAGCAGTGACACCGGTCAGATTAATGAAAAACTGTTTTTT
CASSDTGQINEKLFF
>TRBJ1-1|NA|TRBV29-1|NA
TGCAGCGTTGGCAAGGCAGCTTTCACATCTGAAGCTTTCTTT
CSVGKAAFTSEAFF
>TRBJ2-7|TRBD1|TRBV7-8|many
TGTGCCAGCAGCCAGGACAGGGTTGGGTCCGAGCAGTACTTC
CASSQDRVGSEQYF
>TRBJ2-5|TRBD2|TRBV12-3/TRBV12-4|few
TGTGCCAGCAGTCCCTCCCGGGAGGGCCAAGAGACCCAGTACTTC
CASSPSREGQETQYF
>TRBJ2-5|NA|TRBV7-9|NA
TGTGCCAGCAGCTTAGTAGACGGACAGAGGGAGACCCAGTACTTC
CASSLVDGQRETQYF
>TRBJ1-1|TRBD1|TRBV20-1|many
TGCAGTGAGTGGCATACACAGGGGCTAACTGAAGCTTTCTTT
CSEWHTQGLTEAFF
>TRBJ1-1|NA|TRBV20-1|few
TGCAGTGCGGCCGGGACGGCTAACACTGAAGCTTTCTTT
CSAAGTANTEAFF
>TRBJ2-1|NA|TRBV7-9|many
TGTGCCAGCACCAGGTTCAGAGGACTAACTACGGGTGAGCAGTTCTTC
CASTRFRGLTTGEQFF
>TRBJ2-3|NA|TRBV11-2|NA
TGTGCCAGCAGCTTAGTCCCTTTCAGCACAGATACGCAGTATTTT
CASSLVPFSTDTQYF
>TRBJ1-2|NA|TRBV12-3/TRBV12-4|few
TGTGCCAGCAGTTTAGGGACAGAGAGGTTTGGCTACACCTTC
CASSLGTERFGYTF
>TRBJ1-1|NA|TRBV20-1|many
TGCAGTGCTAGCCCGGGGGTGGGCGACACTGAAGCTTTCTTT
CSASPGVGDTEAFF
>TRBJ2-7|TRBD1|TRBV6-6|many
TGTGCCAGCAGTTTACGAATCTATTCCGGGACAGAGTCCTACGAGCAGTACTTC
CASSLRIYSGTESYEQYF
>TRBJ2-3|TRBD2|TRBV20-1|NA
TGCAGTGGGTCTGCGGGAGGGTTCCTAGATACGCAGTATTTT
CSGSAGGFLDTQYF
>TRBJ1-1|NA|TRBV6-2/TRBV6-3|many
TGTGCCAGCAGAGACCAGGGACCGGGAGCTTTCTTT
CASRDQGPGAFF
>TRBJ2-1|NA|TRBV6-1|many
TGTGCCAGCGCGCCAGGGTTAGGTTTCGATGAGCAGTTCTTC
CASAPGLGFDEQFF
>TRBJ2-4|NA|TRBV20-1|few
TGCAGTGGAACGTACGGTGGACTAGCCAAAAACATTCAGTACTTC
CSGTYGGLAKNIQYF
>TRBJ2-7|TRBD2|TRBV13|few
TGTGCCAGCAGCTTCGCCGGGACTAGCGCACCCTACGAGCAGTACTTC
CASSFAGTSAPYEQYF
>TRBJ1-4|NA|TRBV11-2|many
TGTGCCAGCAGCTTATTACCAGGCTCCTCCAATGAAAAACTGTTTTTT
CASSLLPGSSNEKLFF
>TRBJ2-4|NA|TRBV7-9|few
TGTGCCAGCAGCTTCGTGGACAAAAACATTCAGTACTTC
CASSFVDKNIQYF
>TRBJ2-1|TRBD1|TRBV6-2/TRBV6-3|few
TGTGCCAGCAGTTACTCGACAGGGGCGGGGCGGTTCTTC
CASSYSTGAGRFF
>TRBJ2-2|NA|TRBV24-1|many
TGTGCCACCAGTCGAGGTCGACAGACCACCGGGGAGCTGTTTTTT
CATSRGRQTTGELFF
>TRBJ2-7|NA|TRBV20-1|few
TGCAGTGCTATTGCCCCCTCGGGGGTCGTGTCATTC
CSAIAPSGVVSF